Shown below are 5 T cell receptor beta chains from a single sample sequenced in a study of blood T cell repertoires in COVID-19. The table came from immunoSEQ multiplex PCR; TCRdb's copy has only in-frame clones and leaves some out. The data contain 250,000 to 300,000 clones, about 86% of them singletons. The source material was peripheral blood. These receptors were obtained from an elderly man with acute or convalescent COVID-19.

This chain uses TRBV27 with TRBJ1-1; maybe TRBD1 (5 bases). Trimming cost V 6 bases and J 7 bases, with 15 bases left between them. CDR3 length equals 13 residues. Germline CDR1 is MNHEY and CDR2 is SMNVEV (reference sequence). The CDR3: CASSSRAASEAFF. CDR3 in DNA: TGTGCCAGCAGCTCCAGGGCTGCTAGTGAAGCTTTCTTT.

The chain couples TRBV10-3 to TRBJ2-7; 7 bases map to TRBD1. The CDR3 is made up of 14 amino acids. Germline lookup yields CDR1 ENHRY and CDR2 SYGVKD. The trim removed 4 bases at V and 3 bases at J, leaving 6 bases unmatched. CDR3 DNA: TGTGCCATCAGTGTCGCACAGGGGAGCTACGAGCAGTACTTC. Its protein is CAISVAQGSYEQYF.

This clone was found a few times. V is TRBV7-2 and J is TRBJ2-1, with 7 bases that match TRBD2. CDR1 and CDR2 (germline): SGHTA, FQGNSA. The CDR3 contains 16 residues. The junction had 11 bases not matched to a gene; V was cut back by 5 bases and J by 4 bases. The CDR3 sequence is CASSTSSGTTYNEQFF. In DNA form, the CDR3 reads TGTGCCAGCAGCACTAGCAGCGGGACTACTTACAATGAGCAGTTCTTC.

This clone was recorded only once. CDR3: CASSFTGRYEQYF. In nucleotides, the CDR3 is TGTGCCAGCAGTTTTACAGGGCGTTACGAGCAGTACTTC. The chain employs TRBV12-3 or TRBV12-4 and TRBJ2-7; tentative D call: TRBD1 (6 bases). V lost 3 bases, J lost 4 bases, and 10 bases lay in between. This CDR3 has 13 amino acids.

This clone was recorded once. The chain employs TRBV27 and TRBJ2-5; 8 bases are shared with TRBD2. This CDR3 region has 14 residues. After removal of 6 bases from V and 5 bases from J, the junction contained 8 bases not matched to a gene. CDR1 and CDR2 from the germline V gene are MNHEY and SMNVEV (reference sequence). The CDR3 DNA is TGTGCCAGCAGCGAACTAGCGGCGGGTGAGACCCAGTACTTC. Translating gives CASSELAAGETQYF.